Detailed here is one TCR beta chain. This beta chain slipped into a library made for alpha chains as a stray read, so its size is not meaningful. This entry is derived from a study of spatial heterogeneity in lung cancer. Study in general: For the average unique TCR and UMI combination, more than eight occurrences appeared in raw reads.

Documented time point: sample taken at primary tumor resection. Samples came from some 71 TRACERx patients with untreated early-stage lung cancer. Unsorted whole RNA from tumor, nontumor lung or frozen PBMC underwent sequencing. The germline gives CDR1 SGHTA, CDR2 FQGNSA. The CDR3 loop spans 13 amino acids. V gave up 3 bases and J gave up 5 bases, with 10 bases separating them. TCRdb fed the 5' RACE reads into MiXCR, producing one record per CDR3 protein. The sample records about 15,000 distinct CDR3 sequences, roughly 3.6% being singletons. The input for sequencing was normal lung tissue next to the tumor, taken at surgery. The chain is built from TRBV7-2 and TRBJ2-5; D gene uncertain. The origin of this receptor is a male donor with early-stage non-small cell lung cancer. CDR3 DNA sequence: TGTGCCAGCAGCTTCGGGTCTCTTGAGACCCAGTACTTC. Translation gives CASSFGSLETQYF.